This T cell receptor (beta chain) comes out of a study of T cell repertoires in cytomegalovirus infection (dated by TCRdb to the late 2010s). At the level of the whole study: Because public TCR beta signatures pointed to carriage of CMV infection together with the matching HLA type, the HLA type of each donor mattered for the analysis. What the study reported, not specific to this receptor: In both this cohort and an independent roughly 350-donor cohort, the cumulative frequency of public TCR beta family members distinguished carriers of CMV infection plus the relevant HLA type. The ex vivo response was dominated by HLA-C-restricted CMV-specific TCR beta clonotypes, and the single most frequent clonotype in two of eight donors was supplied by these HLA-C-restricted clonotypes.

The sample was run on an Illumina HiSeq 1500. The public reads were reprocessed in TCRdb via fastp at Q25 and MiXCR, keeping in-frame beta chains. Entries are consolidated by CDR3 protein sequence, retaining the most common genes and DNA. This sample gives some 700,000 distinct CDR3 sequences in total; roughly 36% of them show up just once. The ten largest account for around 2.8% of the sample. About this clonotype itself: The target of this receptor is not known. Given the absence of the conserved phenylalanine or tryptophan at the CDR3 end, a read error is likely. The DNA is left out, because the CDR3 cannot be placed on it with certainty; the CDR3 is given as TCRdb lists it.

The CDR3 contains 15 residues when both ends are counted. CDR1 and CDR2 are drawn from the germline V gene: SGHTA, FQGNSA. The source of this sequence is a human donor in good health (CMV status not recorded). Some clones in this sample may be carry-over from other donors' samples. This chain is built from TRBV7-2 and TRBJ2-1; the table's D call, TRBD2, was not checked against the DNA. The sample taken for sequencing was PBMCs. CDR3 sequence: CASSPPGLAFNEQLL.